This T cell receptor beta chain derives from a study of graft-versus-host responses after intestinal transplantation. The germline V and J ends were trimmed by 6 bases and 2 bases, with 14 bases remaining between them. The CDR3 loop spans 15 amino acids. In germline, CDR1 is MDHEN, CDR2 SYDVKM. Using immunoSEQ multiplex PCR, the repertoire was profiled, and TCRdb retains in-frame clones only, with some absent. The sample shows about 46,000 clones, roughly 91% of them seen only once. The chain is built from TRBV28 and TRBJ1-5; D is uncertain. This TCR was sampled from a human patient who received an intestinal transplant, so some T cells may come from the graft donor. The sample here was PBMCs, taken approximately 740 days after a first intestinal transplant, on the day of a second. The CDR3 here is CASSQVGMGNQPQHF. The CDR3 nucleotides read TGTGCCAGCAGCCAAGTTGGTATGGGCAATCAGCCCCAGCATTTT.